What follows are 5 T cell receptor beta chains derived from one specimen sequenced in a study of CD8 T cells in ankylosing spondylitis. TCRdb reprocessed the 5' RACE reads via MiXCR and lists one record per CDR3 protein. The data show 250,000 or so distinct CDR3 sequences, more than 20% seen once. The sequenced sample consisted of blood, either unsorted or a sorted T cell fraction (not recorded which). Receptors were obtained from a male donor with ankylosing spondylitis or in good health (not recorded which).

In its sample, this clonotype was seen a few times. The chain is built from TRBV15 and TRBJ2-5; D is undetermined. The CDR3 extends over 14 amino acids. The V end lost 6 bases, the J end lost 1 base, and 12 bases lay between the germline ends. Germline lookup yields CDR1 LNHNV and CDR2 YYDKDF (reference sequence). The CDR3 region is CATRDVGFQETQYF. Here the CDR3 DNA reads TGTGCCACCAGAGACGTGGGGTTCCAAGAGACCCAGTACTTC.

The chain links TRBV20-1 to TRBJ2-1; no reliable D call. There are 15 residues in the CDR3. The V and J ends lost 1 base and 0 bases respectively, with 10 bases between them. In germline, CDR1 is DFQATT, CDR2 SNEGSKA (reference sequence). The CDR3 sequence is CSARATTNSYNEQFF. CDR3 DNA: TGCAGTGCTAGAGCAACGACCAACTCCTACAATGAGCAGTTCTTC.

This clonotype was detected many times. The chain recombines TRBV5-1 with TRBJ1-1, with 11 bases aligning to TRBD1. Germline V CDR1 and CDR2: SGHRS, YFSETQ. The CDR3 contains 15 residues. V was pared by 4 bases and J by 1 base, with 3 bases of the junction left unmatched. The DNA for the CDR3 is TGCGCCAGCAGCCCGGACAGGGGGCGGAACACTGAAGCTTTCTTT. It is translated as CASSPDRGRNTEAFF.

Remarks on this clonotype: Germline is not matched at one junction end, which may reflect a read error. V and J are TRBV20-1 and TRBJ1-1, with D uncertain. This CDR3 spans 12 amino acids. Germline CDR1 DFQATT, CDR2 SNEGSKA (reference sequence). CDR3 bases: TGCAGTGCTAGTCGGCCGAACACTGAATCTTTCTTT. Translating gives CSASRPNTESFF.

The gene calls are TRBV5-6 and TRBJ2-3; D remains ambiguous. The V and J ends lost 3 bases and 5 bases respectively, with 13 bases between them. Germline V CDR1 and CDR2: SGHDT, YYEEEE. This CDR3 has 14 residues. The CDR3 loop reads CASSSYEWRDTQYF. CDR3 DNA: TGTGCCAGCAGCTCCTACGAATGGAGAGATACGCAGTATTTT.